What follows are 21 T cell receptor beta chains derived from one specimen sequenced in a study of chemoradiotherapy in HPV16-positive cancers. TCRdb's table, derived via immunoSEQ multiplex PCR, lists solely in-frame clones and lacks some. In the table there are about 21,000 clones, about 86% of which are singletons. The source material was blood, sampled from a patient who underwent chemoradiotherapy. The source is a human donor with HPV-associated anogenital cancer.

This clone was recorded once. V and J are TRBV5-4 and TRBJ2-5; TRBD2 matches at 14 bases. Germline trimming cut 5 bases from V and 3 bases from J; bases unmatched to any gene: 0. Germline CDR1 reads SGHNT; CDR2 reads YYREEE (reference sequence). This CDR3 spans 14 amino acids. This CDR3 reads CASRGLAGEETQYF. The CDR3 DNA sequence: TGTGCCAGCAGGGGACTAGCGGGAGAAGAGACCCAGTACTTC.

This clone is labeled as medium-sized. The chain uses TRBV4-3 and TRBJ2-7, with D hard to call. Trimming took 0 bases from V and 2 from J, leaving 11 bases between them. The germline V gene encodes CDR1 LGHNA and CDR2 YSLEER. This CDR3 is 15 amino acids long. The CDR3 spells CASSQEASLTYEQYF. The CDR3 DNA reads as TGCGCCAGCAGCCAAGAGGCGTCCCTCACCTACGAGCAGTACTTC.

The chain has TRBV2 and TRBJ2-7, with 8 positions matching TRBD2. V was clipped by 3 bases and J by 3 bases; unmatched bases: 4. The CDR3 contains 14 residues. Per germline, CDR1 SNHLY and CDR2 FYNNEI. CDR3 nucleotide sequence: TGTGCCAGCAGTGAGGGACTAGGGGGCTACGAGCAGTACTTC. Translation: CASSEGLGGYEQYF.

V and J are TRBV9 and TRBJ2-3, with 8 bases that match TRBD2. Germline V gene lookup returns CDR1 SGDLS and CDR2 YYNGEE. Germline trimming cut 0 bases from V and 5 bases from J; bases unmatched to any gene: 2. The CDR3 is 14 amino acids. The CDR3 DNA reads as TGTGCCAGCAGCGTAGCCGGGAGGGTAGATACGCAGTATTTT. Translated, it gives CASSVAGRVDTQYF.

V usage is TRBV5-1 and J usage is TRBJ1-2, with D unclear. Germline values: CDR1 SGHRS, CDR2 YFSETQ. V lost 4 bases to trimming and J lost 0 bases, with 10 bases between them. The CDR3 runs 14 residues. The CDR3 DNA is TGCGCCAGCAGCCCCCCGACGGCTAACTATGGCTACACCTTC. Its translation: CASSPPTANYGYTF.

The rearrangement joins TRBV10-2 to TRBJ1-4; D might be TRBD1 (5 bases). CDR1 is WSHSY, CDR2 SAAADI, per germline. Trimming cost V 8 bases and J 10 bases, with 20 bases left between them. The CDR3 is made up of 14 amino acids. CDR3 sequence: CASLSDTEGRKLFF. CDR3 bases: TGCGCCAGCCTCTCGGACACGGAAGGCAGAAAACTGTTTTTT.

The chain has TRBV10-3 and TRBJ1-2; D not resolved. Trimming pared 0 bases from V and 7 bases from J, leaving 12 bases between. Germline lookup yields CDR1 ENHRY and CDR2 SYGVKD. The CDR3 loop spans 14 amino acids. The CDR3 loop is CAISESTQYPGYTF. The CDR3 DNA reads as TGTGCCATCAGTGAGTCGACCCAGTACCCTGGCTACACCTTC.

This clone is deemed medium-sized (0.01 to 0.1%). This chain uses TRBV6-5 with TRBJ2-2; a weak D match, TRBD2 (6 bases). The V gene's germline CDR1 is MNHEY and CDR2 SVGAGI. Trimming took 8 bases from V and 5 from J, leaving 15 bases between them. The CDR3 spans 14 residues. DNA of the CDR3: TGTGCCAGCCGGGCGGGGTCGGAGACCGGGGAGCTGTTTTTT. Translating gives CASRAGSETGELFF.

This clone was recorded once. The chain employs TRBV30 and TRBJ1-5, with 11 bases matching TRBD1. Germline CDR1 reads GTSNPN; CDR2 reads SVGIG (reference sequence). The junction had 4 bases not matched to a gene; V was cut back by 1 base and J by 5 bases. This CDR3 has 15 residues. For the CDR3, the DNA is TGTGCCTGGAGTGGAGGACAGGGGGCGTATCAGCCCCAGCATTTT. Encoded protein: CAWSGGQGAYQPQHF.

V gene TRBV5-1 combines with J gene TRBJ2-7; 10 bases map to TRBD1. The CDR3 is made up of 15 amino acids. The V gene's germline CDR1 is SGHRS and CDR2 YFSETQ. J was trimmed by 4 bases and V by 4 bases; bases with no gene match: 8. In DNA, the CDR3 is TGCGCCAGCAGCATTCGGGGGACAGGGGTTTACGAGCAGTACTTC. Protein: CASSIRGTGVYEQYF.

The J gene is TRBJ1-1, the V gene TRBV19; the D gene is possibly TRBD1 (5 bases). This CDR3 has 13 residues. CDR1 and CDR2 (germline): LNHDA, SQIVND (reference sequence). V was shortened by 4 bases and J by 7 bases, with 13 bases between the two germline ends. The CDR3 DNA reads TGTGCCAGTAGTAAGGCCCGGGGCATTGAAGCTTTCTTT. This sequence encodes CASSKARGIEAFF.

This clone was recorded once. This chain connects TRBV5-5 to TRBJ1-1; a weak D match, TRBD1 (6 bases). Trimming pared 6 bases from V and 5 bases from J, leaving 14 bases between. The CDR3 consists of 13 residues. Per germline, CDR1 SGHKS and CDR2 YYEKEE (reference sequence). The CDR3 loop reads CASNPRGVTEAFF. For the CDR3, the DNA is TGTGCCAGCAACCCGAGGGGGGTTACTGAAGCTTTCTTT.

This chain connects TRBV7-2 to TRBJ2-3; a possible D gene is TRBD2 (7 bases). The CDR3 runs 15 residues. V lost 5 bases and J 5 bases, leaving 17 bases between the germline ends. In germline, CDR1 is SGHTA, CDR2 FQGNSA. CDR3 amino acids: CASSRDRGAGDTQYF. CDR3 in DNA: TGTGCCAGCAGCCGTGACCGGGGGGCAGGAGATACGCAGTATTTT. Supplemented by reference TRBV7-2 and TRBJ2-3, the full variable domain reads GAGVSQSPSNKVTEKGKDVELRCDPISGHTALYWYRQSLGQGLEFLIYFQGNSAPDKSGLPSDRFSAERTGGSVSTLTIQRTQQEDSAVYLCASSRDRGAGDTQYFGPGTRLTVL.

The J gene is TRBJ2-3, the V gene TRBV18; unclear D gene. This CDR3 contains 14 residues. Looked up from germline, CDR1 is KGHSH and CDR2 is LQKENI. The ends were cut back, 3 bases at V and 0 bases at J, with 7 bases in the middle. The CDR3 DNA sequence: TGTGCCAGCTCACCTACCCGTAGCACAGATACGCAGTATTTT. This encodes CASSPTRSTDTQYF.

The chain combines TRBV5-8 with TRBJ1-1; TRBD1 might be the D (6 bases). The ends were cut back, 6 bases at V and 3 bases at J, with 18 bases in the middle. This CDR3 spans 15 amino acids. Germline V lookup: CDR1 SGHTS, CDR2 YDEGEE. The CDR3 region is CASTPAGVPYTEAFF. The DNA of the CDR3 is TGTGCCAGCACCCCAGCAGGGGTACCGTACACTGAAGCTTTCTTT.

This clone is a singleton in its sample. The gene calls are TRBV12-5 and TRBJ2-2, with D maybe TRBD2 (6 bases). Germline CDR1 is LGHNT and CDR2 is FRNRAP. Trimming took off 0 bases at V and 2 bases at J, with 16 bases between the two ends. This CDR3 is built from 18 residues. CDR3 bases: TGTGCTAGTGGTTTGGTACAAGGGCGGGGACCCAACACCGGGGAGCTGTTTTTT. Encoded protein: CASGLVQGRGPNTGELFF.

The chain has TRBV30 and TRBJ1-4; D is unresolved. The CDR3 contains 12 residues. V was clipped by 8 bases and J by 3 bases, with 10 bases between them. From germline, CDR1 is GTSNPN and CDR2 SVGIG (reference sequence). This CDR3 is CALVGSNEKLFF. In DNA form, the CDR3 reads TGTGCCCTCGTGGGATCTAATGAAAAACTGTTTTTT.

The chain carries TRBV6-5 and TRBJ1-5; 9 bases match TRBD1. The germline gives CDR1 MNHEY, CDR2 SVGAGI. V was clipped by 5 bases and J by 6 bases; unmatched bases: 8. CDR3 length: 15 amino acids. In DNA form, the CDR3 reads TGTGCCAGCAGTCCAACCGGGACAGGGAGTCAGCCCCAGCATTTT. Residues: CASSPTGTGSQPQHF.

The chain links TRBV25-1 to TRBJ2-7, with a possible D match to TRBD2 (6 bases). Germline assignment: CDR1 MGHDK and CDR2 SYGVNS. CDR3 length: 13 amino acids. Trimming shortened V by 4 bases and J by 0 bases, and 7 bases separated the two germline ends. CDR3 sequence reads: CASSADYSYEQYF. CDR3 DNA: TGTGCCAGCAGTGCGGACTACTCCTACGAGCAGTACTTC.

The rearrangement links TRBV25-1 to TRBJ2-1, with D unclear. The CDR3 spans 14 residues. Germline values: CDR1 MGHDK, CDR2 SYGVNS. V dropped 7 bases and J dropped 0 bases, with 10 bases sitting between them. The CDR3, as DNA: TGTGCCAGCAAATTCCCGAGCTCCTACAATGAGCAGTTCTTC. It yields the protein CASKFPSSYNEQFF.

V and J are TRBV7-9 and TRBJ2-7; TRBD2 aligns across 7 bases. Germline lookup yields CDR1 SEHNR and CDR2 FQNEAQ (reference sequence). CDR3 length equals 14 residues. J was trimmed by 6 bases and V by 3 bases; bases with no gene match: 8. CDR3 bases: TGTGCCAGCAGCTTTGCTAGCGGTTATAGCGAGCAGTACTTC. Translation gives CASSFASGYSEQYF.